The T cell receptor beta chain under discussion was sequenced for a study of blood T cells in healthy people across ages. Next came a second PCR, run for roughly 6 to 11 cycles, which used a sample-barcoded 5' primer along with a J-beta primer mix. TCRdb independently ran MiXCR on the 5' RACE reads; one entry per CDR3 protein. Seen here are about 1.6 million distinct CDR3 sequences, about 31% observed once, and the top ten hold approximately 10%. Remarks on this clonotype: An end of the junction does not agree with germline; a read error may underlie this.

Sequenced input: blood. The sequence was collected from a woman under 40 in good health.

CDR3 loop: CASSPPGRGEAQYF. The CDR3 region has the DNA TGTGCCAGCAGCCCCCCCGGGAGGGGAGAGGCCCAGTACTTC. The chain is built from TRBV28 and TRBJ2-5; 8 bases line up with TRBD2. Germline CDR1 and CDR2: MDHEN and SYDVKM. This CDR3 is built from 14 residues.